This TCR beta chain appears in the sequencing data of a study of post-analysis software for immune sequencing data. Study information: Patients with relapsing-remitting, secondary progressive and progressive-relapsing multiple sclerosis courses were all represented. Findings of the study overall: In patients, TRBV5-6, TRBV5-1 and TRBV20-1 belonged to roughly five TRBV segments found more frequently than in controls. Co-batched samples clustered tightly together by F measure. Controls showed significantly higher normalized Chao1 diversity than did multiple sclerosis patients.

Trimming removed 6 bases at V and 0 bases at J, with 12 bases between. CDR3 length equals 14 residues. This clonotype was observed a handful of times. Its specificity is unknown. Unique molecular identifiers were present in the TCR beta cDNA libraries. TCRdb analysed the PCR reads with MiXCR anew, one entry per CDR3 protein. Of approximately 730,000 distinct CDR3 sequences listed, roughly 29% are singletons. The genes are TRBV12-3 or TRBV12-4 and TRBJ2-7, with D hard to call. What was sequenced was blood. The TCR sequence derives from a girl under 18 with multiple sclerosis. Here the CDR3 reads CASRDTDSSYEQYF. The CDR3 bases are TGTGCCAGCAGAGACACGGATAGCTCCTACGAGCAGTACTTC.